The 24 T cell receptor beta chains below were found in one sample sequenced in a study of T cell clones after liver transplantation. TCRdb's copy holds only in-frame clones and misses some; the assay was immunoSEQ multiplex PCR. The sample lists under 150,000 clones, 75% to 95% seen once, with 0.8% to 0.9% in the top ten. The material was CD4+ T cells from blood, obtained 12 months after liver transplant. These receptors all come from a human patient who received a liver transplant. Some T cells may have come from the graft donor.

The chain uses TRBV5-1 and TRBJ1-6; D is undetermined. Between the trimmed V and J ends, which lost 2 bases and 6 bases, there was a span of 6 bases. The CDR3 is made up of 13 amino acids. Germline V gene lookup returns CDR1 SGHRS and CDR2 YFSETQ. CDR3 DNA sequence: TGCGCCAGCAGCTTAGATTCTAATTCACCCCTCCACTTT. Encoded protein: CASSLDSNSPLHF.

This clone has just one count. The V gene is TRBV15, the J gene TRBJ2-7; D may be TRBD1 (6 bases). CDR1 and CDR2 from the germline V gene are LNHNV and YYDKDF (reference sequence). V was shortened by 0 bases and J by 2 bases, with 11 bases between the two germline ends. The CDR3 consists of 15 residues. The CDR3, as DNA: TGTGCCACCAGCAGAGATCAGGGGTCCACCTACGAGCAGTACTTC. Translated: CATSRDQGSTYEQYF.

The chain uses TRBV15 and TRBJ1-2; 8 nucleotides align to TRBD1. V shed 0 bases and J 8 bases; nucleotides not matched to a gene: 11. This CDR3 region has 16 residues. Germline-derived CDR1 and CDR2 are LNHNV and YYDKDF (reference sequence). The CDR3 here is CATSRDISAGGDGYTF. The CDR3 bases are TGTGCCACCAGCAGAGATATCTCCGCAGGGGGCGACGGCTACACCTTC.

Many counts were recorded for this clone. This chain joins TRBV28 and TRBJ1-5, with D uncertain. The CDR3 has 12 amino acids. The V gene's germline CDR1 is MDHEN and CDR2 SYDVKM. Between the trimmed V and J ends, which lost 1 base and 7 bases, there was a span of 5 bases. CDR3 DNA sequence: TGTGCCAGCAGTTTATTCAAGCAGCCCCAGCATTTT. It translates to CASSLFKQPQHF.

The V gene is TRBV5-1, the J gene TRBJ1-4; D is unclear. V was clipped by 1 base and J by 0 bases, with 7 bases between them. Germline V gene sequence: CDR1 SGHRS, CDR2 YFSETQ. This CDR3 is built from 15 residues. The CDR3 nucleotides read TGCGCCAGCAGCTTGATGAGCACAACTAATGAAAAACTGTTTTTT. This gives the protein CASSLMSTTNEKLFF.

This chain uses TRBV7-2 with TRBJ2-1; 12 nucleotides match TRBD2. Germline CDR1 and CDR2: SGHTA and FQGNSA. Trimming took 6 bases from V and 9 from J; bases not matched to a gene: 9. The CDR3 is made up of 15 amino acids. CDR3 in DNA: TGTGCCAGCAGGGAGACTAGCGGGAGTTTCGGTGAGCAGTTCTTC. As protein: CASRETSGSFGEQFF.

This clone came up once. This rearrangement joins TRBV14 to TRBJ2-1, with 8 bases that match TRBD2. From germline, CDR1 is SGHDN and CDR2 FVKESK. The CDR3 runs to 16 residues. J lost 7 bases, V lost 0 bases, and 8 bases had no gene match. CDR3 sequence: CASSQDSGLGTNEQFF. The CDR3 DNA is TGTGCCAGCAGCCAAGACTCGGGACTAGGGACTAATGAGCAGTTCTTC. The full variable domain, in which reference TRBV14 and TRBJ2-1 provide the parts outside the CDR3, is EAGVTQFPSHSVIEKGQTVTLRCDPISGHDNLYWYRRVMGKEIKFLLHFVKESKQDESGMPNNRFLAERTGGTYSTLKVQPAELEDSGVYFCASSQDSGLGTNEQFFGPGTRLTVL.

V gene TRBV6-6 combines with J gene TRBJ2-5; 8 bases match TRBD2. This CDR3 is built from 14 residues. With 6 bases clipped from V and 4 bases from J, the junction kept 7 bases outside the gene matches. Germline V gives CDR1 MNHNY, CDR2 SVGAGI (reference sequence). CDR3 amino acids: CASSPGGARETQYF. The DNA for the CDR3 is TGTGCCAGCAGCCCCGGGGGGGCGCGAGAGACCCAGTACTTC.

The gene calls are TRBV4-3 and TRBJ2-1; the match to TRBD2 covers 8 bases. The CDR3 covers 17 residues. J gave up 5 bases and V 1 base, and 10 bases lay outside the gene matches. Germline V gene data show CDR1 as LGHNA and CDR2 as YSLEER. CDR3 coding DNA: TGCGCCAGCAGCCAAGGGGAGGTGGTAGCGGGAAACAATGAGCAGTTCTTC. Translated, it gives CASSQGEVVAGNNEQFF.

The V gene is TRBV7-3, the J gene TRBJ2-1; the D gene is possibly TRBD1 (6 bases). The V gene's germline CDR1 is SGHTA and CDR2 FQGTGA. The V gene lost 3 bases and the J gene lost 9 bases, with 15 bases spanning the gap. The CDR3 covers 14 residues. The CDR3 sequence: CASSLTGYPGEQFF. CDR3 sequence (DNA): TGTGCCAGCAGCTTGACAGGTTATCCGGGTGAGCAGTTCTTC.

The chain uses TRBV7-3 and TRBJ1-1, with D possibly being TRBD1 (5 bases). Germline V gene lookup returns CDR1 SGHTA and CDR2 FQGTGA. V shed 4 bases and J shed 5 bases, with 11 bases lying between them. The CDR3 runs to 13 residues. This CDR3 is CASSSTEGTEAFF. The CDR3 region has the DNA TGTGCCAGCAGCTCGACAGAGGGGACTGAAGCTTTCTTT. Combining the CDR3 with reference TRBV7-3 and TRBJ1-1 gives the whole variable domain GAGVSQTPSNKVTEKGKYVELRCDPISGHTALYWYRQSLGQGPEFLIYFQGTGAADDSGLPNDRFFAVRPEGSVSTLKIQRTERGDSAVYLCASSSTEGTEAFFGQGTRLTVV.

This chain joins TRBV28 and TRBJ2-4; 7 bases fit TRBD2. With 5 bases clipped from V and 0 bases from J, the junction kept 13 bases outside the gene matches. Germline V gene sequence: CDR1 MDHEN, CDR2 SYDVKM. The CDR3 sequence is 18 residues long. In DNA form, the CDR3 reads TGTGCCAGCAGTCCCGGACTAGTGCAGACTTTAGCCAAAAACATTCAGTACTTC. Its protein is CASSPGLVQTLAKNIQYF.

The V gene is TRBV6-5, the J gene TRBJ1-2; D is possibly TRBD1 (5 bases). This CDR3 is built from 14 residues. V lost 6 bases and J 2 bases, leaving 13 bases between the germline ends. CDR1 and CDR2 from the germline V gene are MNHEY and SVGAGI. The chain's CDR3 is CASRPRGRNYGYTF. The CDR3 DNA reads as TGTGCCAGCAGACCTCGGGGCCGCAACTATGGCTACACCTTC.

V usage is TRBV7-9 and J usage is TRBJ2-7; D remains ambiguous. The ends were cut back, 1 base at V and 3 bases at J, with 4 bases in the middle. Germline V gives CDR1 SEHNR, CDR2 FQNEAQ (reference sequence). The CDR3 has 12 amino acids. CDR3 in DNA: TGTGCCAGCAGCTTAGACCACTACGAGCAGTACTTC. As protein: CASSLDHYEQYF.

The chain has TRBV30 and TRBJ2-1; 12 bases are a match to TRBD2. Germline CDR1 and CDR2: GTSNPN and SVGIG (reference sequence). CDR3 length: 14 residues. V shed 4 bases and J 8 bases; nucleotides not matched to a gene: 6. CDR3 nucleotides: TGTGCCTGGACTAGCGGGAGGGCCGCTTATGAGCAGTTCTTC. This gives the protein CAWTSGRAAYEQFF. Full variable domain (rest looked up from reference TRBV30 and TRBJ2-1): SQTIHQWPATLVQPVGSPLSLECTVEGTSNPNLYWYRQAAGRGLQLLFYSVGIGQISSEVPQNLSASRPQDRQFILSSKKLLLSDSGFYLCAWTSGRAAYEQFFGPGTRLTVL.

The chain recombines TRBV6-5 with TRBJ2-7, with TRBD1 identical over 7 bases. Germline CDR1 reads MNHEY; CDR2 reads SVGAGI. Trimming cost V 7 bases and J 2 bases; bases outside gene matches: 5. This CDR3 is built from 13 residues. For the CDR3, the DNA is TGTGCCAGCAAGGGGACAGCGGCCTACGAGCAGTACTTC. Translating it yields CASKGTAAYEQYF.

The chain carries TRBV10-1 and TRBJ1-1; D possibly corresponds to TRBD1 (6 bases). This CDR3 has 15 residues. The germline V gene encodes CDR1 WNHNN and CDR2 SYGVQD (reference sequence). The V end lost 0 bases, the J end lost 1 base, and 9 bases lay between the germline ends. The CDR3 nucleotides are TGCGCCAGCAGTGAGTCTGGGGGCGCGAACACTGAAGCTTTCTTT. It is translated as CASSESGGANTEAFF.

The chain uses TRBV18 and TRBJ2-7; 9 nucleotides match TRBD2. The CDR3 length is 16 residues. After removal of 0 bases from V and 4 bases from J, the junction contained 7 bases not matched to a gene. Per the germline V gene, CDR1 is KGHSH and CDR2 is LQKENI. In nucleotides, the CDR3 is TGTGCCAGCTCACCACCCTCAAAGGGACTAGCTTACGAGCAGTACTTC. It translates to CASSPPSKGLAYEQYF. The whole variable domain, filled in from reference TRBV18 and TRBJ2-7, reads NAGVMQNPRHLVRRRGQEARLRCSPMKGHSHVYWYRQLPEEGLKFMVYLQKENIIDESGMPKERFSAEFPKEGPSILRIQQVVRGDSAAYFCASSPPSKGLAYEQYFGPGTRLTVT.

The chain is built from TRBV10-3 and TRBJ2-7; D is ambiguous. The CDR3 covers 16 residues. V lost 3 bases to trimming and J lost 1 base, with 16 bases between them. The germline gives CDR1 ENHRY, CDR2 SYGVKD. CDR3 loop: CAISDSAQTLSYEQYF. CDR3 nucleotide sequence: TGTGCCATCAGTGATTCAGCACAGACTTTATCCTACGAGCAGTACTTC.

This chain links TRBV30 with TRBJ2-1, with 11 bases that match TRBD2. CDR1 and CDR2 (germline): GTSNPN, SVGIG (reference sequence). V gave up 8 bases and J gave up 8 bases; unmatched junction bases: 11. The CDR3 has 14 amino acids. The CDR3 coding sequence is TGTGCCGGCAGAGGGGGACTAGCGGCTCATGAGCAGTTCTTC. This gives the protein CAGRGGLAAHEQFF.

The V and J genes are TRBV2 and TRBJ1-2, with TRBD1 as a possible D gene (6 bases). Per the germline V gene, CDR1 is SNHLY and CDR2 is FYNNEI. With 8 bases removed from V and 3 bases from J, the gap between germline ends came to 16 bases. The CDR3 consists of 14 residues. CDR3 loop: CASVSARGDYGYTF. The CDR3 bases are TGTGCCAGCGTATCCGCGAGGGGGGACTATGGCTACACCTTC. Full variable domain (outside the CDR3, taken from reference TRBV2 and TRBJ1-2): EPEVTQTPSHQVTQMGQEVILRCVPISNHLYFYWYRQILGQKVEFLVSFYNNEISEKSEIFDDQFSVERPDGSNFTLKIRSTKLEDSAMYFCASVSARGDYGYTFGSGTRLTVV.

The chain uses TRBV21-1 and TRBJ1-5; TRBD1, the D gene given by the table, was not confirmed from the DNA. TRBV21-1 is a pseudogene. This CDR3 has 17 amino acids. The chain's CDR3 is CASSTWTSMMGNQPQHF. For the CDR3, the DNA is TGTGCCAGCAGCACTTGGACATCTATGATGGGCAATCAGCCCCAGCATTTT.

V and J are TRBV11-3 and TRBJ1-1, with D possibly being TRBD1 (6 bases). The CDR3 is 12 amino acids. V was shortened by 1 base and J by 8 bases, with 8 bases between the two germline ends. Germline assignment: CDR1 SGHNT and CDR2 YENEEA. The DNA for the CDR3 is TGTGCCAGCAGCTTAGGAGGGGGGGAAGCTTTCTTT. Translating gives CASSLGGGEAFF.

This chain links TRBV10-3 with TRBJ1-3, with a tentative D call TRBD1 (5 bases). The germline V and J ends were trimmed by 7 bases and 2 bases, with 12 bases remaining between them. The V gene's germline CDR1 is ENHRY and CDR2 SYGVKD. This CDR3 contains 14 residues. Here the CDR3 reads CAIMQGATGNTIYF. The DNA of the CDR3 is TGTGCCATCATGCAGGGCGCCACTGGAAACACCATATATTTT.